This is a list of T cell receptor beta chains from one sample in a study of blood T cell repertoires in COVID-19. Repertoires were generated with immunoSEQ multiplex PCR, while TCRdb's copy carries only in-frame clones and drops some. The sample shows over 150,000 clones, approximately 86% of them seen only once. The sample taken for sequencing was peripheral blood. The receptors here all came from a man aged 60-69 years with COVID-19, enrolled during active disease. CDR3s include the opening cysteine and the closing phenylalanine or tryptophan. The order of the fields is J gene, clone size, D gene, V gene, CDR3 protein, CDR3 DNA. A D gene is named only where the DNA matches it firmly. The size of a clone is reported for some rows only, either as once, few or many, or as a class for expanded clones.

>TRBJ2-1|.|TRBD1|TRBV14
CASSLGTVGLRFF
TGTGCCAGCAGCCTGGGGACAGTGGGTCTGAGGTTCTTC
>TRBJ2-1|.|TRBD2|TRBV7-9
CASSRNGRYNEQFF
TGTGCCAGCAGCCGGAACGGGAGGTACAATGAGCAGTTCTTC
>TRBJ2-5|.|TRBD1|TRBV5-1
CASSRGTGGQETQYF
TGCGCCAGCAGCAGAGGGACAGGGGGGCAAGAGACCCAGTACTTC
>TRBJ2-5|.|.|TRBV19
CASSIVQGGETQYF
TGTGCCAGTAGTATTGTTCAGGGTGGCGAGACCCAGTACTTC
>TRBJ2-1|.|TRBD1|TRBV10-3
CAISDTGTGRINEQFF
TGTGCCATCAGTGATACCGGGACAGGGAGGATCAATGAGCAGTTCTTC
>TRBJ1-1|.|TRBD1|TRBV9
CASSVRGGGNTEAFF
TGTGCCAGCAGCGTCAGAGGGGGCGGGAACACTGAAGCTTTCTTT
>TRBJ1-4|.|TRBD1|TRBV6-5
CASSRRQGHEKLFF
TGTGCCAGCAGTAGACGACAGGGGCATGAAAAACTGTTTTTT
>TRBJ1-5|.|TRBD1|TRBV3-1/TRBV3-2
CASSHSLGQAGTSNQPQHF
TGTGCCAGCAGCCACTCCCTGGGACAGGCCGGAACTAGCAATCAGCCCCAGCATTTT
>TRBJ2-7|once|.|TRBV5-1
CASSPGTASYEQYF
TGCGCCAGCAGCCCCGGGACTGCGTCCTACGAGCAGTACTTC
>TRBJ1-1|.|TRBD1|TRBV7-8
CASSFRGRVNTEAFF
TGTGCCAGCAGCTTCAGGGGGCGGGTGAACACTGAAGCTTTCTTT
>TRBJ2-3|.|TRBD2|TRBV5-1
CASSLASGGEDTQYF
TGCGCCAGCAGCTTGGCTAGCGGGGGGGAAGATACGCAGTATTTT
>TRBJ2-2|.|TRBD2|TRBV10-3
CAISELGLVGELFF
TGTGCCATCAGTGAGCTGGGACTAGTCGGGGAGCTGTTTTTT
>TRBJ1-5|.|.|TRBV4-1
CASSQESGSAVTPQHF
TGCGCCAGCAGCCAAGAATCTGGGTCGGCGGTCACACCCCAGCATTTT
>TRBJ1-4|.|.|TRBV7-9
CASSFEGKKLFF
TGTGCCAGCAGCTTTGAGGGCAAAAAACTGTTTTTT
>TRBJ1-6|.|TRBD1|TRBV30
CAWSGRQGNSPLHF
TGTGCCTGGAGCGGAAGACAGGGCAATTCACCCCTCCACTTT
>TRBJ2-7|once|.|TRBV20-1
CSASMGASYEQYF
TGCAGTGCTAGTATGGGGGCCTCCTACGAGCAGTACTTC
>TRBJ1-2|.|.|TRBV6-5
CASSYAREYGYTF
TGTGCCAGCAGTTACGCGAGGGAGTATGGCTACACCTTC
>TRBJ1-2|.|.|TRBV5-5
CASSLDGGPYGYTF
TGTGCCAGCAGCTTGGATGGCGGGCCCTATGGCTACACCTTC
>TRBJ2-3|.|.|TRBV29-1
CSARDMGTDTQYF
TGCAGCGCCCGGGACATGGGGACAGATACGCAGTATTTT
>TRBJ2-7|.|TRBD1|TRBV5-1
CASSDRGRQMLAYEQYF
TGCGCCAGCAGTGACAGGGGGCGCCAAATGCTAGCCTACGAGCAGTACTTC
>TRBJ2-4|.|TRBD2|TRBV30
CAWSNGLAGTGNIQYF
TGTGCCTGGAGTAACGGACTAGCGGGAACCGGGAACATTCAGTACTTC
>TRBJ1-4|.|TRBD1|TRBV19
CASSVGTGQGKLFF
TGTGCCAGTAGTGTCGGGACAGGGCAGGGAAAACTGTTTTTT
>TRBJ1-1|.|.|TRBV12-3/TRBV12-4
CASLELSEAFF
TGTGCCAGCCTTGAGCTGTCTGAAGCTTTCTTT
>TRBJ1-2|.|.|TRBV12-3/TRBV12-4
CASSFFSEAGYTF
TGTGCCAGCAGTTTTTTTTCGGAGGCTGGCTACACCTTC
>TRBJ1-5|.|.|TRBV23-1
CASSPKVGRRGITSNQPQHF
TGCGCCAGCAGTCCTAAGGTGGGCAGGAGGGGAATTACGAGCAATCAGCCCCAGCATTTT
>TRBJ1-5|.|TRBD1|TRBV6-2/TRBV6-3
CASSYSPLTGELNQPQHF
TGTGCCAGCAGTTACTCGCCGTTGACAGGGGAACTTAATCAGCCCCAGCATTTT
>TRBJ2-1|.|TRBD2|TRBV11-3
CASSLGRERYNEQFF
TGTGCCAGCAGCCTCGGGCGGGAGAGGTACAATGAGCAGTTCTTC
>TRBJ2-7|.|.|TRBV3-1/TRBV3-2
CASSQTGPYEQYF
TGTGCCAGCAGCCAGACAGGCCCCTACGAGCAGTACTTC
>TRBJ2-4|.|.|TRBV30
CAWSVNPSTIQYF
TGTGCCTGGAGTGTAAATCCTAGCACCATTCAGTACTTC
>TRBJ2-7|.|.|TRBV21-1
CASSKNGSPGTGSYEQYF
TGTGCCAGCAGCAAAAATGGGTCCCCAGGGACAGGGTCCTACGAGCAGTACTTC
>TRBJ2-7|.|.|TRBV9
CASSVDPGNEQYF
TGTGCCAGCAGCGTAGATCCAGGGAACGAGCAGTACTTC
>TRBJ1-5|.|.|TRBV7-2
CASSYFPGTFSNQPQHF
TGTGCCAGCAGCTACTTTCCCGGGACATTTAGCAATCAGCCCCAGCATTTT
>TRBJ1-2|.|.|TRBV3-1/TRBV3-2
CASRDAQGHYGYTF
TGTGCCAGCAGAGACGCACAGGGCCACTATGGCTACACCTTC
>TRBJ2-7|.|.|TRBV6-5
CASSPRRGYEQYF
TGTGCCAGCAGTCCAAGACGGGGTTACGAGCAGTACTTC
>TRBJ2-1|.|TRBD2|TRBV15
CATSRVGLLAGGQQFF
TGTGCCACCAGCAGAGTGGGTTTACTAGCGGGAGGCCAGCAGTTCTTC
>TRBJ1-5|.|.|TRBV29-1
CSAAAGVNQPQHF
TGCAGCGCGGCAGCAGGGGTCAATCAGCCCCAGCATTTT
>TRBJ1-1|few|.|TRBV5-1
CASRQDTYTEAFF
TGCGCCAGCAGGCAGGACACATACACTGAAGCTTTCTTT
>TRBJ2-5|.|.|TRBV5-8
CASSLGHQGGNQETQYF
TGTGCCAGCAGCTTGGGGCATCAGGGTGGGAATCAAGAGACCCAGTACTTC
>TRBJ2-7|.|TRBD2|TRBV7-9
CASSVSSGRSYEQYF
TGTGCCAGCAGCGTTTCTAGCGGGAGGTCGTACGAGCAGTACTTC
>TRBJ2-5|.|.|TRBV11-3
CASSLERDQETQYF
TGTGCCAGCAGCTTAGAGCGGGACCAAGAGACCCAGTACTTC
>TRBJ1-2|.|.|TRBV18
CASSPDSDTGGYTF
TGTGCCAGCTCACCGGACTCAGACACTGGGGGCTACACCTTC
>TRBJ2-5|.|.|TRBV4-2
CASSLGLAQETQYF
TGTGCCAGCAGCCTGGGACTGGCCCAAGAGACCCAGTACTTC
>TRBJ1-2|once|.|TRBV11-2
CASSVDSIYGYTF
TGTGCCAGCAGCGTTGACAGCATCTATGGCTACACCTTC
>TRBJ2-5|.|TRBD2|TRBV19
CASSYRTSGKETQYF
TGTGCCAGTAGTTATCGGACTAGCGGAAAAGAGACCCAGTACTTC
>TRBJ2-7|.|.|TRBV5-1
CASSQAQAYEQYF
TGCGCCAGCAGCCAGGCACAGGCCTACGAGCAGTACTTC
>TRBJ1-1|.|.|TRBV5-1
CASSLSASMNTEAFF
TGCGCCAGCAGCTTGTCCGCAAGCATGAACACTGAAGCTTTCTTT